The entry that follows covers one T cell receptor beta chain sequence. As yet, its antigen is unknown. The data are from a study of early T cells in non-severe SARS-CoV-2 infection. About the research overall: Chains from this unsorted whole-blood bulk RNA could not be paired.

Looked up from germline, CDR1 is SGHTA and CDR2 is FQGNSA. The CDR3 spans 14 residues. The junction had 4 bases not matched to a gene; V was cut back by 3 bases and J by 4 bases. In the library, individual cDNA molecules carried attached unique molecular identifiers. One entry per CDR3 protein, called by TCRdb with MiXCR from the 5' RACE reads. The sample has fewer than 100,000 distinct CDR3 sequences; approximately 10% are singletons. Study results and limitations: Database matching using VDJdb favored anti-spike CD8 responses, with private and CD4 specificities left missing.

The genes are TRBV7-2 and TRBJ2-3; 7 bases agree with TRBD2. The sequencing sample was made of whole blood. The TCR originated in an adult who was a healthcare worker with PCR-confirmed SARS-CoV-2 infection or an uninfected control (not recorded which). The CDR3 nucleotides read TGTGCCAGCAGCTTTGGACTAGTCGCAGATACGCAGTATTTT. This gives the protein CASSFGLVADTQYF.